The rows below give T cell receptor beta chains drawn from one sample of a study of blood T cell repertoires in COVID-19. Clones were sequenced by immunoSEQ multiplex PCR, and TCRdb holds only the in-frame ones, with some missing. The data hold approximately 300,000 clones, with around 86% observed a single time. The specimen sequenced was PBMCs or T cells enriched from blood (not recorded which). These receptors were taken from a man aged 55-75 years who had recovered from COVID-19. Each CDR3 is given without its conserved first and last residue. Part of the rows lack a size; the others show once, few, many or a class for expanded clones.

>TRBV25-1|NA
ASSVGGGRASDTQY
>TRBV24-1|NA
ATSRGRWRCEQY
>TRBV7-9|NA
ASSLEGQGAGNTIY
>TRBV6-5|NA
ASNPASGGSYEQY
>TRBV27|NA
ASSLSLIAGFRDTQY
>TRBV4-3|NA
ASSQAPGLTYTEAF
>TRBV27|NA
ASRRTINTEAF
>TRBV7-2|NA
ASSLAGRRETQY
>TRBV5-1|once
ASSLVRSTGGIAETQY
>TRBV24-1|few
ATSDYRTSGLHNEQF
>TRBV5-4|NA
ASSSQLGSSGSRDTQY
>TRBV6-5|NA
ASRWSSGNTIY
>TRBV18|NA
ASSVGQGANEKLF
>TRBV7-9|few
ASSLSGTGFEQY
>TRBV18|NA
ASSLSAGENLPLH
>TRBV5-1|NA
ASSLEGSSGDEQF
>TRBV19|NA
ASSLRTTVNSPLH
>TRBV5-1|NA
ASSLTGTGGQPVH
>TRBV20-1|NA
SARTPSSLH
>TRBV27|NA
ASSPPGTSGRNEQF
>TRBV19|NA
ASSIDERVQTQY
>TRBV6-5|NA
AIRSGNSGANVLT
>TRBV27|NA
ASRTTGRSTDTQY
>TRBV19|NA
ASSKIGRQAMNTEAF
>TRBV5-1|NA
ASSWTDRGPSGYT
>TRBV5-1|NA
ASSLDGQGPNSPLH
>TRBV27|NA
ASSSGRAGYNSPLH
>TRBV7-9|NA
ASRAGQETQY
>TRBV5-4|NA
ASSFMTGSVTETQY
>TRBV11-2|NA
ASSRPQAVLYEQY
>TRBV7-9|NA
ASSSFGTGVAFTEAF
>TRBV18|NA
ASSPFDSTGEKLF
>TRBV5-1|NA
ASSRGTGKTYEQY
>TRBV6-2/TRBV6-3|NA
ASSYSTGDRGTYEQY
>TRBV7-2|NA
ASSSRTGGESGNTIY
>TRBV9|NA
ASSGGLAAQYGTQY
>TRBV5-4|NA
ASSLAIQGGGTYEQY
>TRBV6-6|NA
ASKPGQGIKTQY
>TRBV5-4|few
ASSPGLAGGYEQY
>TRBV5-1|NA
ASSLRQDLFQETQY
>TRBV5-4|NA
ASSSLAGRGEQY
>TRBV18|NA
ASSPTSRGYNSPLH
>TRBV5-1|NA
ASSLVGSGTQETQY
>TRBV7-2|NA
ASSNDWSTDTQY
>TRBV7-3|once
ASSAEGGGTTDTQY
>TRBV21-1|NA
ASSPQEGFSSGNTIY
>TRBV10-3|few
AISTGQYNSPLH
>TRBV9|NA
ASSVVAGRLAGVGGYNEQF
>TRBV28|NA
ASSSRGQGRAT
>TRBV7-9|NA
ASSLGEGSWGPQH
>TRBV7-9|NA
ASSLASTEGAQH